Listed below are T cell receptor beta chains from one sample, sequenced in a study of T cell responses to AZD1222 COVID-19 vaccine. The protocol was immunoSEQ multiplex PCR, while the TCRdb copy is restricted to in-frame clones and leaves out a portion. The table has roughly 100,000 clones, over 75% seen once. Sequenced material: peripheral blood, taken on day 0 of AZD1222 vaccination. These receptors all come from an adult in good health. The CDR3 runs from the conserved cysteine through the conserved F or W. The D gene is left open where the match is weak. Clone size is shown for a subset of rows, as once, few, many or a class of expanded clone.

NA,NA,TRBV3-1/TRBV3-2,TRBJ2-1,14,TGTGCCAGCAGCCAAGACCGACACTACAATGAGCAGTTCTTC,CASSQDRHYNEQFF
once,TRBD2,TRBV3-1/TRBV3-2,TRBJ2-7,16,TGTGCCAGCAGCCAAGGACTAGCGGGAGTCTCCTACGAGCAGTACTTC,CASSQGLAGVSYEQYF
once,TRBD2,TRBV11-2,TRBJ2-7,16,TGTGCCAGCAGCTTAAGGGTCGCTAGCGGGACCTACGAGCAGTACTTC,CASSLRVASGTYEQYF
NA,TRBD1,TRBV7-6,TRBJ2-1,13,TGTGCCAGCAGCTTATTGTCGACAGGGGAAGAGTTCTTC,CASSLLSTGEEFF
NA,NA,TRBV28,TRBJ1-5,15,TGTGCCAGCAGTTTGGGGCACGGATTTCGGCAGCCCCAGCATTTT,CASSLGHGFRQPQHF
NA,NA,TRBV10-1,TRBJ1-2,15,TGCGCCAGCAGTGAAGGTCGGGGCGCTAACTATGGCTACACCTTC,CASSEGRGANYGYTF
NA,TRBD1,TRBV7-8,TRBJ2-5,14,TGTGCCAGCAGCTCGGGACAGGTGAAAGAGACCCAGTACTTC,CASSSGQVKETQYF
NA,TRBD1,TRBV7-9,TRBJ1-1,13,TGTGCCAGCAGCCCAGGACAGGGCTCTGAAGCTTTCTTT,CASSPGQGSEAFF
once,NA,TRBV5-4,TRBJ2-7,12,TGTGCCAGCAGAGGCGGGCCCTACGAGCAGTACTTC,CASRGGPYEQYF
NA,TRBD1,TRBV10-2,TRBJ1-5,15,TGCGCCAGCAGCCCCGGGACAGGGGGCAATCAGCCCCAGCATTTT,CASSPGTGGNQPQHF
NA,NA,TRBV3-1/TRBV3-2,TRBJ1-5,14,TGTGCCAGCAGCCAGGATTTCCTCGGCCAGCCCCAGCATTTT,CASSQDFLGQPQHF
NA,TRBD2,TRBV3-1/TRBV3-2,TRBJ2-7,15,TGTGCCAGCAGCCAAGCCGGGACTAGCGGCTACGAGCAGTACTTC,CASSQAGTSGYEQYF
NA,NA,TRBV19,TRBJ2-1,15,TGTGCCAGTAGTATCCAGGCGAGCTCCTACAATGAGCAGTTCTTC,CASSIQASSYNEQFF
NA,TRBD2,TRBV7-6,TRBJ2-7,16,TGTGCCAGCAGCTTAGGGGGGCTAGCGGGAGCACTGGAGCAGTACTTC,CASSLGGLAGALEQYF
NA,NA,TRBV3-1/TRBV3-2,TRBJ2-1,16,TGTGCCAGCAGCCTCCGTGGTAGTAGGCTTGACAATGAGCAGTTCTTC,CASSLRGSRLDNEQFF
NA,NA,TRBV10-3,TRBJ2-1,12,TGTGCCACCAAAACTAGTTTATATGAGCAGTTCTTC,CATKTSLYEQFF
NA,NA,TRBV28,TRBJ1-4,14,TGTGCCAGCAGTGGAGGTTCAACTAATGAAAAACTGTTTTTT,CASSGGSTNEKLFF
NA,NA,TRBV9,TRBJ1-2,15,TGTGCCAGCAGCCCCATGGGGCCATGGACCTATTACGGCTCCTTC,CASSPMGPWTYYGSF
NA,NA,TRBV19,TRBJ2-7,14,TGTGCCAGTAGTATACAGGGTTCTCTCTACGAGCAGTACTTC,CASSIQGSLYEQYF
NA,TRBD1,TRBV5-1,TRBJ1-1,14,TGCGCCAGCAGGTCCCAGGGGGCGAACACTGAAGCTTTCTTT,CASRSQGANTEAFF
once,NA,TRBV5-6,TRBJ1-4,15,TGTGCCAGCAGCTACCAGGGGACGGGGGATGAAAAACTGTTTTTT,CASSYQGTGDEKLFF
once,TRBD1,TRBV27,TRBJ2-7,14,TGTGCCAGCAGTTGGACAGGTCACTCCTACGAGCAGTACTTC,CASSWTGHSYEQYF
NA,NA,TRBV6-6,TRBJ2-7,16,TGTGCCAGCAGTTACTGGCCGGGCAGGCGCTCCTACGAGCAGTACTTC,CASSYWPGRRSYEQYF
NA,NA,TRBV29-1,TRBJ1-2,11,TGCAGCGTCGATACAGGACAGGGCTACACCTTC,CSVDTGQGYTF
NA,NA,TRBV5-3,TRBJ1-3,16,TGTGCCAGAAGCTTGGGGGCAGGGTCCTCTGGAAACACCATATATTTT,CARSLGAGSSGNTIYF
NA,TRBD1,TRBV24-1,TRBJ1-5,15,TGTGCCACCAGTGACCAAGGACAGGAGAATCAGCCCCAGCATTTT,CATSDQGQENQPQHF
NA,NA,TRBV30,TRBJ2-3,15,TGTGCCTGGAGTGTCGGATCGGCTTACGCAGATACGCAGTATTTT,CAWSVGSAYADTQYF
NA,TRBD2,TRBV7-3,TRBJ2-3,18,TGTGCCAGCAGCGCGGCGGGACTAGCGGGAGGAAGCACAGATACGCAGTATTTT,CASSAAGLAGGSTDTQYF
NA,TRBD1,TRBV19,TRBJ1-4,15,TGTGCCAGTAGTATCGGACAGGGAGGAGTAGAAAAACTGTTTTTT,CASSIGQGGVEKLFF
NA,NA,TRBV19,TRBJ1-5,16,TGTGCCAGTATCCCTACGGCCAATTCTGGGAATCAGCCCCAGCATTTT,CASIPTANSGNQPQHF
once,TRBD2,TRBV11-2,TRBJ2-1,15,TGTGCCAGCAGCCGCGGACTAGCGGATCGAAATGAGCAGTTCTTC,CASSRGLADRNEQFF
NA,NA,TRBV12-3/TRBV12-4,TRBJ2-7,12,TGTGCCAGCAGCCCTGTCTCCTACGAGCAGTACTTC,CASSPVSYEQYF
NA,NA,TRBV3-1/TRBV3-2,TRBJ1-2,14,TGTGCCAGCAGCCAAAGACAGAGAAGGTATGGCTACACCTTC,CASSQRQRRYGYTF